What follows are 32 T cell receptor beta chains derived from one specimen sequenced in a study of blood T cell repertoires in COVID-19. Generated by immunoSEQ multiplex PCR, the TCRdb table keeps only in-frame clones and is missing some. The data contain about 97,000 clones, approximately 92% of them singletons. Sequenced input: peripheral blood. The source of these receptors is a man aged 18 to 35 with acute or convalescent COVID-19.

The V and J genes are TRBV10-3 and TRBJ2-1, with 7 bases aligning to TRBD1. Germline CDR1 and CDR2: ENHRY and SYGVKD. Unmatched junction bases numbered 10, after V lost 5 bases and J lost 9 bases. This CDR3 comprises 14 residues. In DNA form, the CDR3 reads TGTGCCATCAGTAGGTGGGACAGTAGAGGTGAGCAGTTCTTC. Translation: CAISRWDSRGEQFF.

This clone showed up just a few times. CDR3 protein: CASSPPSPGQGVGYTF. As DNA, the CDR3 is TGTGCCAGCTCACCACCCTCCCCGGGACAGGGGGTTGGCTACACCTTC. The chain recombines TRBV18 with TRBJ1-2, with TRBD1 matching 11 bases. The CDR3 sequence is 16 residues long. V dropped 0 bases and J dropped 7; count of bases not matched to a gene: 7. Per germline, CDR1 KGHSH and CDR2 LQKENI. The full variable domain, with the rest looked up from reference TRBV18 and TRBJ1-2, is NAGVMQNPRHLVRRRGQEARLRCSPMKGHSHVYWYRQLPEEGLKFMVYLQKENIIDESGMPKERFSAEFPKEGPSILRIQQVVRGDSAAYFCASSPPSPGQGVGYTFGSGTRLTVV.

J is TRBJ2-2 and V is TRBV9, with 10 bases matching TRBD1. The CDR3 sequence is 16 residues long. The V gene's germline CDR1 is SGDLS and CDR2 YYNGEE. V was clipped by 9 bases and J by 0 bases; unmatched bases: 8. CDR3 protein: CATTRGQGANTGELFF. For the CDR3, the DNA is TGTGCCACAACCCGAGGACAGGGGGCGAACACCGGGGAGCTGTTTTTT.

This clone was seen only once. The chain uses TRBV7-2 and TRBJ2-2; tentative D call: TRBD2 (5 bases). CDR3 length: 16 residues. V lost 1 base to trimming and J lost 5 bases, with 14 bases between them. Germline CDR1 and CDR2: SGHTA and FQGNSA. For the CDR3, the DNA is TGTGCCAGCAGCTTAGGGTCGGGGAACCCTACCGGGGAGCTGTTTTTT. It codes for CASSLGSGNPTGELFF.

V gene TRBV9 combines with J gene TRBJ2-2; 10 positions match TRBD1. J gave up 6 bases and V 2 bases, and 1 base lay outside the gene matches. This CDR3 has 14 amino acids. The V gene's germline CDR1 is SGDLS and CDR2 YYNGEE. The CDR3 DNA follows: TGTGCCAGCAGCGTGGACAGGGGGGCCGGGGAGCTGTTTTTT. It encodes CASSVDRGAGELFF.

This chain uses TRBV2 with TRBJ1-1; maybe TRBD1 (5 bases). The CDR3 spans 11 residues. Trimming cost V 9 bases and J 3 bases, with 8 bases left between them. Germline CDR1 reads SNHLY; CDR2 reads FYNNEI. CDR3 sequence (DNA): TGTGCCAGTCCGGGGGACACTGAAGCTTTCTTT. It is translated as CASPGDTEAFF.

The V call is TRBV6-5, the J call TRBJ2-4; possible D gene TRBD1, 6 bases. In germline, CDR1 is MNHEY, CDR2 SVGAGI. There are 15 residues in the CDR3. Between the trimmed V and J ends, which lost 0 bases and 3 bases, there was a span of 9 bases. Written as DNA, the CDR3 is TGTGCCAGCAGTTACTCCGAACAGGGCAAAAACATTCAGTACTTC. The encoded protein is CASSYSEQGKNIQYF.

The gene calls are TRBV11-2 and TRBJ2-7; a weak D match, TRBD2 (5 bases). Germline V gene sequence: CDR1 SGHAT, CDR2 FQNNGV. This CDR3 region has 14 residues. V lost 8 bases and J 0 bases, leaving 14 bases between the germline ends. The CDR3 DNA sequence: TGTGCCAGCGGTCGGACTTCTAGCTCCTACGAGCAGTACTTC. This encodes CASGRTSSSYEQYF. The full variable domain, in which reference TRBV11-2 and TRBJ2-7 provide the parts outside the CDR3, is EAGVAQSPRYKIIEKRQSVAFWCNPISGHATLYWYQQILGQGPKLLIQFQNNGVVDDSQLPKDRFSAERLKGVDSTLKIQPAKLEDSAVYLCASGRTSSSYEQYFGPGTRLTVT.

The chain employs TRBV10-2 and TRBJ2-7, with a possible D match to TRBD2 (6 bases). CDR1 is WSHSY, CDR2 SAAADI, per germline. V lost 6 bases and J lost 6, with 18 bases in between. This CDR3 region has 14 residues. CDR3 protein: CASRPGTQKVEQYF. DNA of the CDR3: TGCGCCAGCAGACCCGGGACTCAAAAAGTCGAGCAGTACTTC.

This clone has a single count. The gene calls are TRBV7-6 and TRBJ2-5; D possibly corresponds to TRBD2 (6 bases). The CDR3 length is 14 residues. Trimming stripped 0 bases from V and 4 bases from J, with 9 bases between. Germline V gene data show CDR1 as SGHVS and CDR2 as FNYEAQ. DNA of the CDR3: TGTGCCAGCAGCTTAGCGCGGGGACGAGAGACCCAGTACTTC. Protein sequence: CASSLARGRETQYF. The full variable domain, in which reference TRBV7-6 and TRBJ2-5 provide the parts outside the CDR3, is GAGVSQSPRYKVTKRGQDVALRCDPISGHVSLYWYRQALGQGPEFLTYFNYEAQQDKSGLPNDRFSAERPEGSISTLTIQRTEQRDSAMYRCASSLARGRETQYFGPGTRLLVL.

This clone was recorded a few times. V is TRBV25-1 and J is TRBJ2-7; a possible D gene is TRBD1 (6 bases). V lost 4 bases, J lost 0 bases, and 10 bases lay in between. CDR1 and CDR2 from the germline V gene are MGHDK and SYGVNS. CDR3 length: 14 amino acids. The CDR3 is CASSATGSSYEQYF. The CDR3 nucleotides read TGTGCCAGCAGTGCAACAGGGAGCTCCTACGAGCAGTACTTC.

The chain combines TRBV6-5 with TRBJ2-7; D possibly corresponds to TRBD1 (6 bases). Germline V gives CDR1 MNHEY, CDR2 SVGAGI. This CDR3 is 14 amino acids long. Deletions cut 7 bases from V and 4 bases from J, with 17 bases between. The CDR3 coding sequence is TGTGCCAGCAAACCGATACAGGGAGTGTACGAGCAGTACTTC. Encoded protein: CASKPIQGVYEQYF.

The chain recombines TRBV9 with TRBJ1-3; the match to TRBD1 covers 9 bases. Per germline, CDR1 SGDLS and CDR2 YYNGEE. The CDR3 contains 17 residues. Unmatched junction bases numbered 7, after V lost 0 bases and J lost 3 bases. CDR3 sequence reads: CASSVAPGQGLGNTIYF. The DNA for the CDR3 is TGTGCCAGCAGCGTAGCGCCGGGACAGGGTCTTGGAAACACCATATATTTT.

V and J are TRBV7-2 and TRBJ1-5; D unresolved. This CDR3 region has 14 residues. V lost 1 base and J 9 bases, leaving 13 bases between the germline ends. Per the germline V gene, CDR1 is SGHTA and CDR2 is FQGNSA. The CDR3 DNA follows: TGTGCCAGCAGCTTAGGGAGGAACTCACGGCCCCAGCATTTT. It yields the protein CASSLGRNSRPQHF.

Only one count was recorded for this clone. V is TRBV10-2 and J is TRBJ2-4; a weak D match, TRBD1 (6 bases). Germline V gene data show CDR1 as WSHSY and CDR2 as SAAADI. CDR3 length: 17 residues. The ends were cut back, 8 bases at V and 0 bases at J, with 20 bases in the middle. CDR3 nucleotide sequence: TGCGCCAGCCGAGATACAGGGCCTGGGGTAGCCAAAAACATTCAGTACTTC. This translates into CASRDTGPGVAKNIQYF.

Here the CDR3 reads CASRDRVYSPLHF. CDR3 coding DNA: TGTGCCAGCCGGGACAGGGTTTACTCACCCCTCCACTTT. V gene TRBV7-2 combines with J gene TRBJ1-6, with 9 bases fitting TRBD1. V trimming: 8 bases; J trimming: 10 bases; junction bases outside the gene matches: 6. Germline-derived CDR1 and CDR2 are SGHTA and FQGNSA. The CDR3 is 13 amino acids.

This clone has only one observation. The chain employs TRBV5-1 and TRBJ1-4; perhaps TRBD1 as D (6 bases). V lost 7 bases and J 3 bases, leaving 10 bases between the germline ends. The CDR3 contains 13 residues. Germline CDR1 and CDR2: SGHRS and YFSETQ. The CDR3 region has the DNA TGCGCCAGCCGGGGGGCTCCTAATGAAAAACTGTTTTTT. Translating it yields CASRGAPNEKLFF.

The chain recombines TRBV6-8 with TRBJ2-3; D is undetermined. V lost 11 bases, J lost 0 bases, and 24 bases lay in between. CDR1 and CDR2 from the germline V gene are MNHGY and SAAAGT. This CDR3 is 17 amino acids long. The CDR3 sequence: CAGPMIRHQISTDTQYF. DNA for the CDR3: TGTGCCGGGCCCATGATTAGACATCAGATTAGCACAGATACGCAGTATTTT.

This chain connects TRBV6-5 to TRBJ1-1; D unresolved. V was trimmed by 5 bases and J by 10 bases, leaving 14 bases between them. This CDR3 is 12 amino acids long. The germline CDR1 and CDR2 sequences are MNHEY and SVGAGI. CDR3 residues: CASSPARVAAFF. The CDR3 nucleotides are TGTGCCAGCAGTCCCGCGCGGGTTGCAGCTTTCTTT.

The chain recombines TRBV6-2 or TRBV6-3 with TRBJ2-2; unclear D gene. The CDR3 runs to 14 residues. V shed 3 bases and J shed 4 bases, with 9 bases lying between them. Germline CDR1 MNHEY, CDR2 SVGEGT. The CDR3, as DNA: TGTGCCAGCAGTTATAGTCGTATCACCGGGGAGCTGTTTTTT. Protein: CASSYSRITGELFF.

This sequence joins TRBV18 and TRBJ1-1; 10 bases map to TRBD1. Germline CDR1 is KGHSH and CDR2 is LQKENI. The V and J ends lost 3 bases and 5 bases, in that order; junction bases with no gene match: 9. The CDR3 sequence is 16 residues long. CDR3 nucleotides: TGTGCCAGCTCACCTGTTGCGGGACAGGGGTGGACTGAAGCTTTCTTT. Its protein is CASSPVAGQGWTEAFF.

V usage is TRBV19 and J usage is TRBJ1-2; D is uncertain. V shed 4 bases and J shed 4 bases, with 16 bases lying between them. The V gene's germline CDR1 is LNHDA and CDR2 SQIVND (reference sequence). The CDR3 is 15 amino acids. This chain's CDR3 is CASSTPSEVAYGYTF. CDR3 DNA sequence: TGTGCCAGTAGTACCCCGAGCGAGGTGGCCTATGGCTACACCTTC.

V and J are TRBV7-2 and TRBJ2-1, with D tentatively TRBD2 (6 bases). The V end lost 6 bases, the J end lost 3 bases, and 12 bases lay between the germline ends. This CDR3 has 14 residues. Germline CDR1 SGHTA, CDR2 FQGNSA. The CDR3 sequence is CASSFRGIYNEQFF. In DNA, the CDR3 is TGTGCCAGCAGTTTCCGCGGGATCTACAATGAGCAGTTCTTC.

The chain joins TRBV3-1 (or the pseudogene TRBV3-2) to TRBJ1-1; D not certain. CDR1 and CDR2 from the germline V gene are LGHDT and YNNKEL (reference sequence). V lost 4 bases, J lost 5 bases, and 11 bases lay in between. This CDR3 is 13 amino acids long. CDR3 region: CASSLTQETEAFF. In nucleotides, the CDR3 is TGTGCCAGCAGCCTAACACAAGAAACTGAAGCTTTCTTT.

This rearrangement joins TRBV20-1 to TRBJ2-7; D not certain. Between the trimmed V and J ends, which lost 3 bases and 7 bases, there was a span of 10 bases. The length of the CDR3 is 11 residues. Germline CDR1 is DFQATT and CDR2 is SNEGSKA (reference sequence). The DNA for the CDR3 is TGCAGTGCTAGGAGGTTGGGTGAGCAGTACTTC. Translation: CSARRLGEQYF.

This rearrangement joins TRBV10-3 to TRBJ1-6; 7 bases fit TRBD1. This CDR3 contains 17 residues. Germline V gene sequence: CDR1 ENHRY, CDR2 SYGVKD. V was clipped by 4 bases and J by 2 bases; unmatched bases: 8. The CDR3 DNA is TGTGCCATCAGTGGAACAGGGGATAGGACCTATAATTCACCCCTCCACTTT. Its translation: CAISGTGDRTYNSPLHF.

This chain connects TRBV6-1 to TRBJ1-1, with D maybe TRBD1 (6 bases). The CDR3 contains 16 residues. The V gene's germline CDR1 is MNHNS and CDR2 SASEGT. Trimming cost V 0 bases and J 3 bases, with 14 bases left between them. The CDR3 DNA sequence: TGTGCCAGCAGTGAAGCCCCTAGGGGGATTTACACTGAAGCTTTCTTT. Its protein is CASSEAPRGIYTEAFF.

This clone was seen just once. The CDR3 spells CASRKDRGGNEQFF. DNA of the CDR3: TGTGCCAGCAGGAAAGACAGGGGGGGGAATGAGCAGTTCTTC. V gene TRBV6-5 combines with J gene TRBJ2-1; 9 bases match TRBD1. V shed 6 bases and J 7 bases; nucleotides not matched to a gene: 7. Per germline, CDR1 MNHEY and CDR2 SVGAGI. The length of the CDR3 is 14 residues.

This chain uses TRBV30 with TRBJ1-3, with 7 bases that match TRBD1. The J segment lost 4 bases and the V segment lost 0 bases, leaving 0 bases of the junction unmatched. The CDR3 runs to 13 residues. Germline V gives CDR1 GTSNPN, CDR2 SVGIG (reference sequence). In DNA, the CDR3 is TGTGCCTGGAGTGTGGACAGGGGAAACACCATATATTTT. Translation: CAWSVDRGNTIYF.

The chain couples TRBV7-9 to TRBJ1-2, with a possible D match to TRBD1 (5 bases). The V end was cut by 4 bases, the J end by 8 bases, with 20 bases between. The V gene's germline CDR1 is SEHNR and CDR2 FQNEAQ (reference sequence). The CDR3 contains 15 residues. The CDR3 coding sequence is TGTGCCAGCAGCTCGAACATCAGGGAATTTGGAGGCTACACCTTC. Its translation is CASSSNIREFGGYTF.

The V call is TRBV12-3 or TRBV12-4, the J call TRBJ1-5; D is undetermined. V was cut by 3 bases and J by 7 bases, with 7 bases left in between. The CDR3 is 12 amino acids. CDR3 region: CASSFGGQPQHF. CDR3 DNA: TGTGCCAGCAGTTTCGGAGGACAGCCCCAGCATTTT.

The chain couples TRBV6-5 to TRBJ1-5; D unclear. Germline values: CDR1 MNHEY, CDR2 SVGAGI. The length of the CDR3 is 13 residues. V was cut by 6 bases and J by 7 bases, with 13 bases left in between. The CDR3 is CASSPREKQPQHF. The CDR3 DNA is TGTGCCAGCAGCCCCCGAGAAAAGCAGCCCCAGCATTTT.